This record looks at one T cell receptor (beta chain) sequence and its context. Per germline, CDR1 SEHNR and CDR2 FQNEAQ (reference sequence). Germline trimming cut 4 bases from V and 0 bases from J; bases unmatched to any gene: 2. This CDR3 is built from 16 residues. The data belong to a study of T cell changes during pregnancy in multiple sclerosis. Clones were read by immunoSEQ multiplex PCR, and TCRdb kept only the in-frame ones, dropping some. This sample has about 29,000 clones, with more than 80% found just once. Sample: CD8+ T cells from peripheral blood mononuclear cells, taken before pregnancy. The rearrangement uses TRBV7-9 and TRBJ2-2; 10 bases agree with TRBD2. The sequence derives from a female donor with multiple sclerosis, enrolled in a pregnancy study. The CDR3 DNA follows: TGTGCCAGCAGCTCGACTAGCGGGCCGAACACCGGGGAGCTGTTTTTT. It codes for CASSSTSGPNTGELFF.